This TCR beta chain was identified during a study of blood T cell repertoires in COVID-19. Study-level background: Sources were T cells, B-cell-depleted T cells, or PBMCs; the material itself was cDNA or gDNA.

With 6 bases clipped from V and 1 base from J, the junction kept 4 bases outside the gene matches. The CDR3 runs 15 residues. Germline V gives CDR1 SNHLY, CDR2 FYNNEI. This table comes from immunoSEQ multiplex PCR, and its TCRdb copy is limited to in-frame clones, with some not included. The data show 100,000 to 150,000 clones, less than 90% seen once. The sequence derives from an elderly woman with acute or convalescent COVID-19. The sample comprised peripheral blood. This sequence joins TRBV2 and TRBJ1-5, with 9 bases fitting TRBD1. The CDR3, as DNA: TGTGCCAGCAGGGGGGACAGGGTGAGCAATCAGCCCCAGCATTTT. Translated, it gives CASRGDRVSNQPQHF.